The 20 T cell receptor beta chains presented below share a single source sample, sequenced in a study of long-term antiretroviral therapy in people with HIV (dated by TCRdb to 2021 to 2024). Sequencing of the TRB variable region was done with the immunoSEQ hsTCRB v3.0 assay at survey level resolution. Imported from immuneACCESS, the table was reduced by TCRdb to in-frame sequences with V and J called. These copies leave out some clones; in studies compared against another copy, an unresolved V gene accounts for under half, and the cause of the remainder is not known. This sample is represented by around 30,000 clones; 90% to 95% of them were singletons. The ten biggest clones cover 2.7% of the sample. The material was unsorted PBMCs, obtained around 7.4 years after starting antiretroviral therapy. The receptors here all came from a man between 50 and 59 years old with HIV.

CDR3 DNA: TGTGCCATCAGTGATCCAGCGGGGGCCCTGGCGGGCTACGAGCAGTACTTC. Translating gives CAISDPAGALAGYEQYF. The rearrangement joins TRBV10-3 to TRBJ2-7; 8 nucleotides align to TRBD2. CDR3 length: 17 residues. From germline, CDR1 is ENHRY and CDR2 SYGVKD. Losses at the gene ends were 3 bases for V and 3 bases for J; bases not matched to a gene: 13.

This rearrangement joins TRBV25-1 to TRBJ1-2, with D maybe TRBD1 (5 bases). Germline lookup yields CDR1 MGHDK and CDR2 SYGVNS. This CDR3 has 13 residues. The V and J ends lost 5 bases and 4 bases respectively, with 11 bases between them. The CDR3 loop is CASSNRDGYGYTF. The CDR3 bases are TGTGCCAGCAGTAACCGGGACGGCTATGGCTACACCTTC.

J is TRBJ2-3 and V is TRBV4-1, with unresolved D. Germline loops: CDR1 MGHRA, CDR2 YSYEKL. The V end lost 1 base, the J end lost 4 bases, and 9 bases lay between the germline ends. There are 14 residues in the CDR3. This CDR3 reads CASSQVRNPDTQYF. The CDR3 DNA reads TGCGCCAGCAGCCAAGTTAGAAACCCAGATACGCAGTATTTT.

The chain is built from TRBV28 and TRBJ1-2, with TRBD1 matching 12 bases. The germline V gene encodes CDR1 MDHEN and CDR2 SYDVKM. This CDR3 region has 17 residues. V lost 2 bases and J lost 2; bases outside the gene matches: 6. The CDR3 loop reads CASSLRGQGAFNYGYTF. CDR3 in DNA: TGTGCCAGCAGTTTAAGGGGACAGGGGGCCTTCAACTATGGCTACACCTTC.

The chain joins TRBV16 to TRBJ1-1; D unclear. V lost 0 bases and J lost 1, with 9 bases in between. There are 15 residues in the CDR3. The germline V gene encodes CDR1 KGHSY and CDR2 FQNENV. The CDR3 loop is CASSQSARANTEAFF. The CDR3 DNA sequence: TGTGCCAGCAGCCAATCGGCGCGGGCGAACACTGAAGCTTTCTTT.

The chain employs TRBV9 and TRBJ2-7; D uncertain. Germline lookup yields CDR1 SGDLS and CDR2 YYNGEE. The length of the CDR3 is 13 residues. The V end lost 0 bases, the J end lost 4 bases, and 8 bases lay between the germline ends. The CDR3 DNA sequence: TGTGCCAGCAGCGTAGAGCCGAGGTACGAGCAGTACTTC. It codes for CASSVEPRYEQYF.

The genes are TRBV6-1 and TRBJ1-2, with 7 bases identical to TRBD1. The CDR3 loop spans 15 amino acids. Germline-derived CDR1 and CDR2 are MNHNS and SASEGT. The V segment lost 3 bases and the J segment 4 bases; nucleotides outside the gene matches: 8. The DNA for the CDR3 is TGTGCCAGCAGTGACAGGCACAGGGGACTCTATGGCTACACCTTC. It translates to CASSDRHRGLYGYTF.

The genes are TRBV6-6 and TRBJ1-1; D unresolved. Germline CDR1 reads MNHNY; CDR2 reads SVGAGI (reference sequence). V shed 0 bases and J shed 0 bases, with 8 bases lying between them. The CDR3 spans 15 residues. The CDR3 DNA follows: TGTGCCAGCAGTTACTCTGCCCCCATGAACACTGAAGCTTTCTTT. It yields the protein CASSYSAPMNTEAFF.

The J gene is TRBJ2-7, the V gene TRBV6-6, with a tentative D call TRBD2 (6 bases). CDR1 and CDR2 (germline): MNHNY, SVGAGI (reference sequence). Trimming pared 0 bases from V and 0 bases from J, leaving 6 bases between. The CDR3 contains 14 residues. CDR3: CASSYSRGSYEQYF. Here the CDR3 DNA reads TGTGCCAGCAGTTACTCGCGGGGCTCCTACGAGCAGTACTTC.

V gene TRBV21-1 combines with J gene TRBJ2-2; the DNA was not used to check the table's D call, TRBD1. TRBV21-1 is a pseudogene. The CDR3 covers 19 residues. CDR3 sequence reads: CASSKGSLGQGQNTGELFF. The CDR3 DNA is TGTGCCAGCAGCAAAGGGTCCCTCGGACAGGGACAGAACACCGGGGAGCTGTTTTTT.

This chain joins TRBV11-3 and TRBJ2-3; D perhaps matches TRBD2 (6 bases). The CDR3 covers 14 residues. V was clipped by 5 bases and J by 5 bases, with 14 bases between them. Per germline, CDR1 SGHNT and CDR2 YENEEA. As DNA, the CDR3 is TGTGCCAGCAGCCCCGGAGGGATTGGAGATACGCAGTATTTT. This sequence encodes CASSPGGIGDTQYF.

The CDR3 reads CATSGREGGPNEKLFF. As DNA, the CDR3 is TGTGCCACCAGCGGAAGGGAGGGGGGCCCTAATGAAAAACTGTTTTTT. The chain has TRBV15 and TRBJ1-4; D is perhaps TRBD1 (6 bases). Germline V gene sequence: CDR1 LNHNV, CDR2 YYDKDF (reference sequence). This CDR3 is built from 16 residues. The germline V and J ends were trimmed by 5 bases and 3 bases, with 16 bases remaining between them.

The rearrangement joins TRBV10-3 to TRBJ1-2, with a tentative D call TRBD1 (6 bases). CDR1 is ENHRY, CDR2 SYGVKD, per germline. V was cut by 3 bases and J by 8 bases, with 13 bases left in between. The CDR3 has 13 residues. The CDR3 coding sequence is TGTGCCATCAGTGATGGACAGAAGGCAGGCTACACCTTC. Protein product: CAISDGQKAGYTF.

The chain links TRBV29-1 to TRBJ1-5; 7 bases agree with TRBD1. The V and J ends lost 4 bases and 5 bases, in that order; junction bases with no gene match: 5. From germline, CDR1 is SQVTM and CDR2 ANQGSEA. The CDR3 runs 13 residues. The CDR3 region is CSVALDRDQPQHF. The CDR3 DNA is TGCAGCGTTGCATTAGACAGGGATCAGCCCCAGCATTTT.

This clone was detected only a few times. The chain is built from TRBV10-3 and TRBJ1-1; the D is unclear. The ends were cut back, 5 bases at V and 4 bases at J, with 11 bases in the middle. The CDR3 sequence is 13 residues long. Germline CDR1 and CDR2: ENHRY and SYGVKD. DNA of the CDR3: TGTGCCATCAGTTTCGAGGAGCGCACTGAAGCTTTCTTT. As protein: CAISFEERTEAFF.

The J gene is TRBJ2-3, the V gene TRBV27; D uncertain. Germline V gives CDR1 MNHEY, CDR2 SMNVEV (reference sequence). V was clipped by 4 bases and J by 1 base, with 15 bases between them. The CDR3 is 16 amino acids. In nucleotides, the CDR3 is TGTGCCAGCAGTTCAATAGCCCTTTGGGGCACAGATACGCAGTATTTT. It codes for CASSSIALWGTDTQYF.

The V and J genes are TRBV5-1 and TRBJ2-1; no definite D call. The V gene lost 3 bases and the J gene lost 5 bases, with 12 bases spanning the gap. The CDR3 covers 14 residues. CDR1 and CDR2 from the germline V gene are SGHRS and YFSETQ. The CDR3 spells CASSSRAVNNEQFF. Here the CDR3 DNA reads TGCGCCAGCAGCTCCCGGGCCGTAAACAATGAGCAGTTCTTC.

The J gene is TRBJ2-1, the V gene TRBV5-1; the match to TRBD2 covers 13 bases. The J segment lost 6 bases and the V segment lost 5 bases, leaving 2 bases of the junction unmatched. The CDR3 totals 14 residues. CDR1 is SGHRS, CDR2 YFSETQ, per germline. The CDR3 nucleotides read TGCGCCAGCAGGGGACTAGCGGGGCGCAATGAGCAGTTCTTC. Protein product: CASRGLAGRNEQFF.

The CDR3 sequence is CASTGDDSNQPQHF. The CDR3 DNA is TGTGCCAGTACTGGGGACGATAGCAATCAGCCCCAGCATTTT. J is TRBJ1-5 and V is TRBV19, with D perhaps TRBD1 (5 bases). The germline gives CDR1 LNHDA, CDR2 SQIVND (reference sequence). The germline V and J ends were trimmed by 7 bases and 0 bases, with 10 bases remaining between them. The CDR3 spans 14 residues.

The chain has TRBV2 and TRBJ2-7; D is perhaps TRBD1 or TRBD2 (5 bases each). V lost 6 bases and J 6 bases, leaving 21 bases between the germline ends. Germline CDR1 SNHLY, CDR2 FYNNEI. This CDR3 comprises 15 residues. CDR3 sequence (DNA): TGTGCCAGCAGGACAGAGGCCCACTCGGGATCCGAGCAGTACTTC. It translates to CASRTEAHSGSEQYF.